The rows below give T cell receptor beta chains drawn from one sample of a study of blood T cell repertoires in COVID-19. TCRdb keeps only in-frame clones here, not all; method: immunoSEQ multiplex PCR. This table holds about 170,000 clones, 80% to 90% found once. Source material: peripheral blood. These receptors originate from a woman older than 75 with COVID-19, enrolled during active disease. CDR3s include the opening cysteine and the closing phenylalanine or tryptophan. The D gene is left open where the match is weak. Expanded clones get a size class; other rows say once, few or many, or leave the size out.

v_call,d_call,j_call,clone_size,cdr3_nt,cdr3_aa
TRBV27,TRBD1,TRBJ1-2,once,TGTGCCAGCAGTAGGACAGGGGAGGACTATGGCTACACCTTC,CASSRTGEDYGYTF
TRBV7-9,TRBD1,TRBJ2-1,.,TGTGCCAGCAGCTTAGTAGGGGGACAGGGGGCAAATGAGCAGTTCTTC,CASSLVGGQGANEQFF
TRBV5-1,TRBD2,TRBJ2-3,.,TGCGCCAGCACGGCGCGGGAGGGGACAGATACGCAGTATTTT,CASTAREGTDTQYF
TRBV7-9,.,TRBJ1-4,.,TGTGCCAGCACCCCCTACGTGGGGGCGGTAAATGAAAAACTGTTTTTT,CASTPYVGAVNEKLFF
TRBV9,.,TRBJ2-5,.,TGTGCCAGCAGCGTAGCGGGTAAACAAGAGACCCAGTACTTC,CASSVAGKQETQYF
TRBV25-1,.,TRBJ2-1,.,TGTGCCAGCAGTGAATACCGCGGGTCCGAGCAGTTCTTC,CASSEYRGSEQFF
TRBV6-5,.,TRBJ1-3,.,TGTGCCAGCGGGCCCGGAAACACCATATATTTT,CASGPGNTIYF
TRBV19,TRBD2,TRBJ2-7,few,TGTGCCAGTAGTAGGCGGGGGACCTACTACGAGCAGTACTTC,CASSRRGTYYEQYF
TRBV6-2/TRBV6-3,TRBD1,TRBJ1-5,.,TGTGCCAGCAGTCGACAGGGTTCGGGGCAGCCCCAGCATTTT,CASSRQGSGQPQHF
TRBV9,.,TRBJ2-7,.,TGTGCCAGCAGCGTAGGGGGGGTTTCCTACGAGCAGTACTTC,CASSVGGVSYEQYF
TRBV5-1,TRBD2,TRBJ2-1,.,TGCGCCAGCAGCCTAGCGGGAATGGACAATGAGCAGTTCTTC,CASSLAGMDNEQFF
TRBV9,TRBD2,TRBJ2-3,.,TGTGCCAGCAGCGTAAGACTAGCGGACACAGATACGCAGTATTTT,CASSVRLADTDTQYF
TRBV2,TRBD1,TRBJ2-2,.,TGTGCCAGCAGAAAGAAGGGACAGGGGGCAGCCGGGGAGCTGTTTTTT,CASRKKGQGAAGELFF
TRBV19,TRBD1,TRBJ2-1,.,TGTGCCAGTAGTATAGATATTCGAGGACAGGGCATTGAGCAGTTCTTC,CASSIDIRGQGIEQFF
TRBV6-5,.,TRBJ2-3,.,TGTGCCAGCAGTTACTTCCCAGCGGAACCCACAGATACGCAGTATTTT,CASSYFPAEPTDTQYF
TRBV6-5,.,TRBJ1-6,once,TGTGCCAGCAGTTACTCGACGGGTGGTTCGAGTTCACCCCTCCACTTT,CASSYSTGGSSSPLHF
TRBV9,TRBD1,TRBJ2-6,.,TGTGCCAGCAGCGATTTATCCGGGACAGGGTTCTCTGGGGCCAACGTCCTGACTTTC,CASSDLSGTGFSGANVLTF
TRBV9,TRBD2,TRBJ2-5,.,TGTGCCAGCAGTGCTAGCGGCGCGGAGACCCAGTACTTC,CASSASGAETQYF
TRBV14,TRBD2,TRBJ2-7,few,TGTGCCAGCAGCCAAGTTCGCGGGAGCTCCTACGAGCAGTACTTC,CASSQVRGSSYEQYF
TRBV19,.,TRBJ1-5,.,TGTGCCAGTAGTATAGATGGGCACGACCAAATATACAACGATCAGCCCCAGCATTTT,CASSIDGHDQIYNDQPQHF
TRBV7-9,.,TRBJ2-7,.,TGTGCCAGCAGCTTATGGACTAACTCCTACGAGCAGTACTTC,CASSLWTNSYEQYF
TRBV5-4,TRBD2,TRBJ2-1,.,TGTGCCAGCAGCTTGGGGGGGGGACTAGCTTACAATGAGCAGTTCTTC,CASSLGGGLAYNEQFF
TRBV9,.,TRBJ1-2,.,TGTGCCAGCAGCGTAAACAGCTACTATGGCTACACCTTC,CASSVNSYYGYTF
TRBV27,TRBD2,TRBJ2-5,.,TGTGCCAGCAGACCACTAGCGGGAGCAGGAGAGACCCAGTACTTC,CASRPLAGAGETQYF
TRBV20-1,TRBD2,TRBJ2-7,once,TGCAGTGCTAGTTCGGGGGGGGCCTACGAGCAGTACTTC,CSASSGGAYEQYF
TRBV12-5,TRBD2,TRBJ2-3,.,TGTGCTAGTGGTTTAGATAGCGGGAGTCGGGATACGCAGTATTTT,CASGLDSGSRDTQYF
TRBV5-1,TRBD2,TRBJ2-7,.,TGCGCCAGCGGGAGGGCGGGGACTACCTACGAGCAGTACTTC,CASGRAGTTYEQYF
TRBV6-2/TRBV6-3,.,TRBJ1-1,.,TGTGCCAGCAGTATTATGAGCACTGAAGCTTTCTTT,CASSIMSTEAFF
TRBV27,.,TRBJ2-3,.,TGTGCCAGCAGTAGAGGAGGGCCGGCCACAGATACGCAGTATTTT,CASSRGGPATDTQYF
TRBV2,.,TRBJ2-5,.,TGTGCCAGCAACCCAGACAGGACGCAAGAGACCCAGTACTTC,CASNPDRTQETQYF
TRBV2,.,TRBJ1-1,.,TGTGCCAGCGGGGAGTTGATCACTGAAGCTTTCTTT,CASGELITEAFF
TRBV11-2,.,TRBJ1-2,.,TGTGCCAGCAGCTTACGCCCAGGGCTCCACTATGGCTACACCTTC,CASSLRPGLHYGYTF
TRBV9,.,TRBJ1-5,.,TGTGCCAGCAGCGTAGACCCATCAGGGCCCCAGCATTTT,CASSVDPSGPQHF
TRBV10-2,TRBD2,TRBJ2-1,once,TGCGCCAGCAGGGGACTAGCGGGATGGCCCTACAATGAGCAGTTCTTC,CASRGLAGWPYNEQFF
TRBV4-3,TRBD2,TRBJ2-1,few,TGCGCCAGCAGCCAAGATCTCCAGACTAGCGGGGGGGCCCACAATGAGCAGTTCTTC,CASSQDLQTSGGAHNEQFF
TRBV7-6,TRBD1,TRBJ1-1,.,TGTGCCAGCAGCTTCGGACAGGGGAAAACTGAAGCTTTCTTT,CASSFGQGKTEAFF
TRBV6-2/TRBV6-3,.,TRBJ1-6,.,TGTGCCAGCAGTTACTCGCTCCCGCCGAGCCTCCACTTT,CASSYSLPPSLHF
TRBV20-1,.,TRBJ2-7,.,TGCAGTGCTAGTCCGCGTTCCTACGAGCAGTACTTC,CSASPRSYEQYF
TRBV6-1,TRBD1,TRBJ2-5,once,TGTGCCAGCAGTGACGGTAGGGGGCGCTGGGAGACCCAGTACTTC,CASSDGRGRWETQYF
TRBV6-4,TRBD1,TRBJ1-4,.,TGTGCCAGCAGTCCCCGGGACAGTCGAAGTGAACTGTTTTTT,CASSPRDSRSELFF
TRBV18,TRBD2,TRBJ2-7,.,TGTGCCAGCTCACCACGGAGCGGGGGGGCTTACGAGCAGTACTTC,CASSPRSGGAYEQYF
TRBV7-9,TRBD1,TRBJ1-4,.,TGTGCCAGCAGCCCCCGGGACAGGGGGCAGATAGGTGAAAAACTGTTTTTT,CASSPRDRGQIGEKLFF
TRBV5-4,TRBD1,TRBJ2-7,.,TGTGCCAGCAGCTTGGGTGGGACAGGGGATCCCTCCTACGAGCAGTACTTC,CASSLGGTGDPSYEQYF
TRBV4-2,TRBD1,TRBJ1-5,.,TGTGCCAGCAGCCAAATGGGACAGGGGTATTCTAGCAATCAGCCCCAGCATTTT,CASSQMGQGYSSNQPQHF
TRBV18,TRBD2,TRBJ2-5,.,TGTGCCAGCTCACCAATGGCTAGCGGATTCCAAGAGACCCAGTACTTC,CASSPMASGFQETQYF
TRBV27,TRBD2,TRBJ2-3,.,TGTGCCAGCAGTCGGACTAGCTACAGCACAGATACGCAGTATTTT,CASSRTSYSTDTQYF
TRBV18,.,TRBJ1-2,.,TGTGCCAGCTCACCCTTCGACGGGGGAGTCTATGGCTACACCTTC,CASSPFDGGVYGYTF
TRBV25-1,TRBD2,TRBJ2-1,.,TGTGCCAGCAGTGAATTAAGCGGGAGCACCGGGAACAATGAGCAGTTCTTC,CASSELSGSTGNNEQFF
TRBV24-1,TRBD2,TRBJ2-7,.,TGTGCCACCAGTGATCCCGGACTAGCGGGAGGATCCGAGCAGTACTTC,CATSDPGLAGGSEQYF
TRBV19,TRBD2,TRBJ2-2,.,TGTGCCAGTAGTATCGGGGGGGACACCGGGGAGCTGTTTTTT,CASSIGGDTGELFF
TRBV19,.,TRBJ1-2,once,TGTGCCAGTTCATCACCCTGGCAGCGCTATGGCTACACCTTC,CASSSPWQRYGYTF
TRBV11-3,.,TRBJ2-3,.,TGTGCCAGCAGCTCCAGGACTATCACAGATACGCAGTATTTT,CASSSRTITDTQYF
TRBV18,.,TRBJ1-6,.,TGTGCCAGCTCACCACAGGGAGACTCATATAATTCACCCCTCCACTTT,CASSPQGDSYNSPLHF
TRBV6-2/TRBV6-3,TRBD2,TRBJ2-1,.,TGTGCCAGCAGTAACCCCCTGGTAGCGGGATACAATGAGCAGTTCTTC,CASSNPLVAGYNEQFF
TRBV12-5,.,TRBJ2-7,.,TGTGCTAGTGGTGACAGGATGAGAGTCTTC,CASGDRMRVF
TRBV24-1,.,TRBJ2-7,.,TGTGCCACCAGTGATTTAGGATCCGGGAAATGTTACGAGCAGTACTTC,CATSDLGSGKCYEQYF
TRBV10-3,TRBD2,TRBJ2-3,.,TGTGCCATCAGCGGACTAGCGGGGGGTCCAGATACGCAGTATTTT,CAISGLAGGPDTQYF
TRBV18,TRBD2,TRBJ2-7,.,TGTGCCAGCTCACCGGGGCTAGCGGGTCTCTCCTACGAGCAGTACTTC,CASSPGLAGLSYEQYF